This T cell receptor (beta chain) was recorded in a study of T cells in Graves' hyperthyroidism and ophthalmopathy. TCR beta CDR3 regions were amplified from RNA transcripts. The study used the HTBI primer set for a first-round RT-PCR of the TCR CDR3. MiXCR, applied by TCRdb to the multiplex PCR reads, yields one record per CDR3 protein. The table lists under 350,000 distinct CDR3 sequences, roughly 20% of them singletons. In its sample, this clonotype was seen a few times. Fresh peripheral blood, 10 ml, was the source of the PBMCs. The clonotype comes from a woman aged 45-65 years with Graves' hyperthyroidism. The sequencing sample was made of blood.

CDR3: CAPKRGKGTEAFF. The CDR3, as DNA: TGTGCCCCCAAACGGGGGAAAGGCACTGAAGCTTTCTTT. The V call is TRBV10-3, the J call TRBJ1-1; D might be TRBD1 (5 bases). V dropped 11 bases and J dropped 4 bases, with 17 bases sitting between them. The CDR3 consists of 13 residues. Germline V gives CDR1 ENHRY, CDR2 SYGVKD.